This T cell receptor beta chain emerged from a study of shared clonotypes between healthy human individuals. The CDR3 sequence is 18 residues long. Per the germline V gene, CDR1 is ENHRY and CDR2 is SYGVKD. V was cut by 4 bases and J by 4 bases, with 26 bases left in between. Sorted-subset replicate PCR reactions were performed with approximately 0.2 ug DNA, corresponding to 30,000 to 35,000 T cell genomes. Methods used by the authors: There were no quality scores in the junction-only immunoSEQ sequences, so filtering differed. Only in-frame clones appear in the TCRdb table, and some are missing; sequencing was by immunoSEQ multiplex PCR. The V and J calls and clone size come from that table; D and trimming were worked out from the DNA. The sample shows around 1.6 million clones, around 98% of them seen only once. From CD4+ cells came CD45RA+ naive and CD45RA-negative memory subsets.

The material sequenced was naive CD4+ T cells sorted from blood. Subset indicated: CD45RA+ positively selected. V usage is TRBV10-3 and J usage is TRBJ2-7; possibly TRBD1 or TRBD2 for D (6 bases each). This clonotype originated in a man aged 25 to 40 in good health. This CDR3 reads CAISGFPLGMEGTYEQYF. DNA of the CDR3: TGTGCCATCAGTGGTTTCCCGTTAGGGATGGAGGGGACATACGAGCAGTACTTC.